This T cell receptor beta chain emerged from a study of T cell responses to AZD1222 COVID-19 vaccine. Whole-study context: Second-dose groups at about 4 or about 12 weeks were pooled.

On this clone itself: No antigen is known for it.

Study-level results: Researchers report vaccine-associated CD4 TCRs spanning spike, with dominance at 160-218 and 743-854. Spike-specific TCR breadth and depth both grew after two AZD1222 doses.

Germline V gene sequence: CDR1 SNHLY, CDR2 FYNNEI. CDR3 length: 13 amino acids. Trimming left V 4 bases short and J 10 bases short, with 11 bases between. Method: immunoSEQ multiplex PCR; TCRdb's copy keeps in-frame clones and lacks some. The sample holds 150,000 or so clones, around 90% seen once. The specimen comprised peripheral blood, sampled on day 0 of AZD1222 vaccination. The sequence came from an adult in good health. The genes are TRBV2 and TRBJ1-6; no clear D. For the CDR3, the DNA is TGTGCCAGCAGTGCGGCGCCTGGGTCACCCCTCCACTTT. This sequence encodes CASSAAPGSPLHF.